This TCR beta chain was retrieved from a study of identical twins. About this clonotype itself: One end of the junction fails to match germline, which may point to a read error.

TCRdb re-called the 5' RACE reads through MiXCR, storing one row per CDR3 protein. The repertoire has fewer than 450,000 distinct CDR3 sequences, approximately 8.7% of them found once; the top ten carry 8.5% to 10%. This CDR3 region has 14 residues. The chain links TRBV12-3 or TRBV12-4 to TRBJ1-5; perhaps TRBD1 as D (6 bases). Sequenced input: naive T cells sorted from blood. The sequence was collected from a woman in her fifties or sixties in good health. The CDR3 sequence: CAISWTQGRQPQHF. The CDR3 DNA follows: TGTGCCATCAGTTGGACGCAGGGGCGGCAGCCCCAGCATTTT.